The clone carrying this T cell receptor beta chain was recorded only once. The antigen remains unidentified. The method was immunoSEQ multiplex PCR; TCRdb's version includes in-frame clones alone and lacks a portion of them. The sample lists over 750,000 clones; about 96% were seen once. The sample belongs to a study of shared clonotypes between healthy human individuals. CDR3 length equals 13 residues. Germline V gene lookup returns CDR1 SGHKS and CDR2 YYEKEE (reference sequence). V dropped 3 bases and J dropped 5 bases, with 9 bases sitting between them. CD8 cells classed as naive were CD45RO-negative and positively selected for CCR7, excluding terminally differentiated effector memory CD45RA+ cells. Study results and limitations: As a rule, naive subsets had a larger estimated richness than memory subsets.

This receptor was taken from a man aged 30-40 years in good health. The chain is built from TRBV5-5 and TRBJ2-1, with TRBD2 as a possible D gene (6 bases). Sequencing input: naive CD8+ T cells sorted from blood. CDR3 in DNA: TGTGCCAGCAGCTCGACTAGAGACAATGAGCAGTTCTTC. Its translation is CASSSTRDNEQFF.